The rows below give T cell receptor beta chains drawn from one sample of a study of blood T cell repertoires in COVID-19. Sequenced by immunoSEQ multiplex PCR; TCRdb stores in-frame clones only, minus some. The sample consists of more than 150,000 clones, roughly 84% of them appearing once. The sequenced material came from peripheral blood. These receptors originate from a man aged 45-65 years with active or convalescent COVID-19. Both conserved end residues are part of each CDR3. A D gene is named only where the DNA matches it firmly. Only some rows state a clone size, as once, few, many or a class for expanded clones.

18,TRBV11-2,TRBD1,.,CASSLAAGQGAFNYGYTF
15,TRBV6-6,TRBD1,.,CASSPGGHSGNTIYF
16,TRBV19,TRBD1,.,CASSSLGQGGTDTQYF
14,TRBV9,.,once,CASSVELLTYEQYF
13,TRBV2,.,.,CASSDSFDSPLHF
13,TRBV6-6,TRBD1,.,CASSLQGSDEQFF
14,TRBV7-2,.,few,CASSFSGGNYGYTF
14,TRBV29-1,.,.,CSVGLDRVTTEAFF
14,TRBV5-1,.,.,CASSLGLGPTEQYF
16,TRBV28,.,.,CASSLLYVQDNQPQHF
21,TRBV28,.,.,CASSTKDGRGSFILSNQPQHF
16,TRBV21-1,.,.,CASSTSRRTGNYEQYF
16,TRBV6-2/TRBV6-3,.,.,CASSTLPTAERRKLFF
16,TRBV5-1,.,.,CASSLGGGDSYNEQFF
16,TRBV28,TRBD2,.,CASIPKRTSGYNEQFF
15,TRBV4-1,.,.,CASSQEREANYGYTF
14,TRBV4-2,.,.,CASSQDSVGNTIYF